The T cell receptor (beta chain) under discussion was sequenced for a study of TIL therapy for anti-PD-1-resistant metastatic lung cancer. Study-wide background: Tumors carried a median about 1.5 non-synonymous mutations per megabase.

This clone counts as medium-sized. Its antigen is unknown. The time point: pre-treatment sample, taken before nivolumab and TIL therapy. Pleural nodules or supraclavicular lymph nodes made up most of the excised metastases sampled. Tumor harvest preceded PD-1/PD-L1 blockade, followed by nivolumab treatment. Enrollment ran from October 2017 to early 2020. This was the immunoSEQ v3 assay. Some clones are missing from TCRdb's copy, which holds only in-frame ones; the method was immunoSEQ multiplex PCR. The table has about 14,000 clones, around 69% seen once. This CDR3 has 15 residues. CDR1 is KGHSH, CDR2 LQKENI, per germline. The V segment lost 6 bases and the J segment 5 bases; nucleotides outside the gene matches: 12. The study's findings and limits: Many TIL product clones were absent from baseline tumor, suggesting clonal contraction.

The rearrangement links TRBV18 to TRBJ2-5, with 7 positions matching TRBD1. The origin of this receptor is a woman aged 30-79 years with non-small cell lung cancer. Sequencing used tumor tissue, obtained at baseline. The CDR3 bases are TGTGCCAGCTCCCCCGTGGCAGGGGGTTGGGAGACCCAGTACTTC. It yields the protein CASSPVAGGWETQYF.